This T cell receptor (beta chain) appears in the sequencing data of a study of blood T cell repertoires in COVID-19. As for the study in general: Nucleic acid was either cDNA or gDNA, and it came from T cells, B-cell-depleted T cells, or PBMCs.

Trimming removed 10 bases at V and 4 bases at J, with 16 bases between. The germline gives CDR1 ENHRY, CDR2 SYGVKD. CDR3 size: 13 residues. Each participant's cohort was designated according to participant-reported clinical history. Profiling relied on immunoSEQ multiplex PCR, and the TCRdb table lists in-frame clones only, not all of them. Among around 300,000 clones listed, around nine tenths were seen once. The V and J genes are TRBV10-3 and TRBJ1-1; possibly TRBD1 for D (5 bases). The sample taken for sequencing was PBMCs or T cells enriched from blood (not recorded which). The clonotype was recovered from a woman aged 40 to 50 who had recovered from COVID-19. CDR3 DNA: TGTGCCACAGAAGGCAGGGATGGCACTGAAGCTTTCTTT. This encodes CATEGRDGTEAFF.